Below, one TCR beta chain is given with its context. The data stem from a study of blood T cell repertoires in COVID-19. Study at large: Acute and convalescent COVID-19 samples came from the United States, Italy and Spain. The analysed material was cDNA or gDNA that came from T cells, B-cell-depleted T cells, or PBMCs.

V gave up 6 bases and J gave up 1 base; unmatched junction bases: 10. CDR1 and CDR2 from the germline V gene are SQVTM and ANQGSEA. The CDR3 has 15 amino acids. Original processing notes: The authors estimated nucleated cell counts from reference gene primer amplification. Repertoires were generated with immunoSEQ multiplex PCR, while TCRdb's copy carries only in-frame clones and drops some. V, J and clone size derive from that table, while D and trimming were established from the DNA sequence. The sample lists just over 650,000 clones, 90% seen once, with approximately 0.3% in the top ten. V gene TRBV29-1 combines with J gene TRBJ1-1; the match to TRBD1 covers 8 bases. This receptor was obtained from a woman aged 18 to 35 with acute or convalescent COVID-19. The sequenced sample consisted of peripheral blood. The CDR3 coding sequence is TGCAGCGTGGGCAGGGGGCTATCCTGGAACACTGAAGCTTTCTTT. It codes for CSVGRGLSWNTEAFF.